Each of the 6 T cell receptor beta chains below was sequenced from the same sample in a study of response to subunit inactivated influenza vaccine. TCRdb redid the calling of the RT-PCR reads with MiXCR, one entry per CDR3 protein. The top ten hold 10% to 15% of the sample, which has 490,000 or so distinct CDR3 sequences, 7.6% seen once. This specimen consisted of PBMCs from blood, obtained less than 30 months after vaccination. The receptors were sampled from a man between 50 and 75 years old who received an inactivated influenza vaccine.

This clonotype was seen only a few times. The V and J genes are TRBV2 and TRBJ2-5; TRBD2 matches at 8 bases. Trimming cost V 8 bases and J 5 bases; bases outside gene matches: 7. The CDR3 has 13 amino acids. The V gene's germline CDR1 is SNHLY and CDR2 FYNNEI. The CDR3 region is CASCGLAGETQYF. The CDR3 bases are TGTGCCAGCTGTGGACTAGCCGGTGAGACCCAGTACTTC.

The chain recombines TRBV6-2 or TRBV6-3 with TRBJ2-5; D uncertain. V was shortened by 2 bases and J by 5 bases, with 12 bases between the two germline ends. The CDR3 is made up of 14 amino acids. The germline V gene encodes CDR1 MNHEY and CDR2 SVGEGT. The CDR3 reads CASSYRWRSETQYF. The CDR3 bases are TGTGCCAGCAGTTACCGTTGGCGTTCGGAGACCCAGTACTTC.

This clonotype was counted a few times. This rearrangement joins TRBV20-1 to TRBJ1-4; perhaps TRBD1 as D (6 bases). Between the trimmed V and J ends, which lost 6 bases and 5 bases, there was a span of 13 bases. CDR3 size: 13 residues. The V gene's germline CDR1 is DFQATT and CDR2 SNEGSKA (reference sequence). The chain's CDR3 is CSARQELNEKLFF. Here the CDR3 DNA reads TGCAGTGCAAGACAGGAATTGAATGAAAAACTGTTTTTT.

Only a few counts were recorded for this clonotype. The chain joins TRBV5-1 to TRBJ2-1; TRBD2 agrees at 11 bases. CDR1 is SGHRS and CDR2 is YFSETQ in the germline V gene. The CDR3 length is 14 residues. V gave up 3 bases and J gave up 9 bases; unmatched junction bases: 5. CDR3 loop: CASSSTGTSGEQFF. CDR3 bases: TGCGCCAGCAGCTCAACCGGGACTAGCGGTGAGCAGTTCTTC.

A note on this clonotype: A much more abundant neighbour one base away suggests this may be a read error. The chain employs TRBV11-1 and TRBJ2-1, with a possible D match to TRBD2 (6 bases). The germline V gene has CDR1 SGHAT and CDR2 FQDESV (reference sequence). The CDR3 consists of 16 residues. Trimming cost V 5 bases and J 3 bases, with 17 bases left between them. Here the CDR3 reads CASSKGLSGFYNEQFF. CDR3 nucleotide sequence: TGTGCCAGCAGCAAAGGACTATCGGGGTTCTACAATGAGCAGTTCTTC.

The V gene is TRBV10-3, the J gene TRBJ2-7; D uncertain. Trimming removed 6 bases at V and 6 bases at J, with 12 bases between. Germline V gives CDR1 ENHRY, CDR2 SYGVKD. This CDR3 is 12 amino acids long. This chain's CDR3 is CAISPNGLEQYF. DNA for the CDR3: TGTGCCATCAGCCCTAACGGTCTCGAGCAGTACTTC.